The clone carrying this T cell receptor beta chain has only one observation. Its antigen is undetermined. These data are taken from a study of siplizumab effects on memory and regulatory T cells. Clones were sequenced by immunoSEQ multiplex PCR, and TCRdb holds only the in-frame ones, with some missing. The profile shows some 100,000 clones, 91% of them singletons. Study outcomes and limitations: Naive versus memory phenotype went unassigned for roughly 75-95% of proliferating CD4+ or CD8+ clones. Suppressive function of proliferating Tregs from siplizumab cultures was not confirmed. Unstimulated naive T cells seemed to show more diversity than memory cells did, and they also seemed to be among the major contributors to the alloresponse.

The CDR3 covers 16 residues. V was clipped by 7 bases and J by 0 bases, with 16 bases between them. Per germline, CDR1 MDHEN and CDR2 SYDVKM. The chain has TRBV28 and TRBJ1-5, with D tentatively TRBD1 (5 bases). The sequenced material came from CD4+ T cells sorted from blood. The sequence was obtained from a human donor in good health. Some clones in this sample may be carry-over from other donors' samples. The DNA for the CDR3 is TGTGCCAGCACCGGGGCCTACGCCTTTAGCAATCAGCCCCAGCATTTT. It yields the protein CASTGAYAFSNQPQHF.